A single sample gave rise to the 20 T cell receptor beta chains below, sequenced in a study of spatial heterogeneity in lung cancer (dated by TCRdb to about 2019). The library was built by means of 5' RACE. Sequencing used a NextSeq 500. TCRdb redid the processing of the public reads, applying fastp at Q25 and MiXCR, and retained in-frame beta chains. A single entry per CDR3 protein holds the most common genes and DNA from its merged rows. For this sample the table gives approximately 11,000 distinct CDR3 sequences, of which approximately 6.3% were detected only once. The biggest ten clones account for under 30% of the sample. The meaning of the sample's time point label: sample taken at primary tumor resection. Specimen: normal lung tissue next to the tumor, collected at surgery. The receptors originated from a male donor with early-stage non-small cell lung cancer.

Sample share makes this clonotype medium-sized (0.01 to 0.1%). The chain joins TRBV19 to TRBJ2-5, with unresolved D. The CDR3 spans 12 residues. Germline CDR1 reads LNHDA; CDR2 reads SQIVND (reference sequence). V was trimmed by 1 base and J by 4 bases, leaving 4 bases between them. CDR3 region: CASSIAGETQYF. The CDR3 nucleotides read TGTGCCAGTAGTATAGCCGGAGAGACCCAGTACTTC.

This clonotype was detected many times. The gene calls are TRBV7-2 and TRBJ1-5; D is unclear. The V end was cut by 0 bases, the J end by 5 bases, with 5 bases between. CDR1 SGHTA and CDR2 FQGNSA come from the germline V gene. This CDR3 is built from 13 residues. The CDR3 spells CASSLAPDQPQHF. Written as DNA, the CDR3 is TGTGCCAGCAGCTTAGCCCCAGATCAGCCCCAGCATTTT.

This clonotype has at least ten counts. This chain uses TRBV7-2 with TRBJ2-3; TRBD2 aligns across 10 bases. The germline V gene has CDR1 SGHTA and CDR2 FQGNSA. The ends lost 5 bases at V and 1 base at J; junction bases unmatched: 3. The CDR3 contains 15 residues. In DNA form, the CDR3 reads TGTGCCAGCAGCCCGGGACTAGCGCGCACAGATACGCAGTATTTT. Protein product: CASSPGLARTDTQYF. The whole variable domain, filled in from reference TRBV7-2 and TRBJ2-3, reads GAGVSQSPSNKVTEKGKDVELRCDPISGHTALYWYRQSLGQGLEFLIYFQGNSAPDKSGLPSDRFSAERTGGSVSTLTIQRTQQEDSAVYLCASSPGLARTDTQYFGPGTRLTVL.

Many counts were recorded for this clonotype. V gene TRBV6-2 or TRBV6-3 combines with J gene TRBJ1-5, with a tentative D call TRBD1 (5 bases). This CDR3 comprises 13 residues. The germline CDR1 and CDR2 sequences are MNHEY and SVGEGT. The V end was cut by 5 bases, the J end by 7 bases, with 12 bases between. CDR3 in DNA: TGTGCCAGCAGTCCCCAAGGGGTACAGCCCCAGCATTTT. Protein product: CASSPQGVQPQHF.

This clonotype showed up many times. The J gene is TRBJ1-2, the V gene TRBV29-1; D gene unclear. Germline V lookup: CDR1 SQVTM, CDR2 ANQGSEA. V was shortened by 3 bases and J by 4 bases, with 6 bases between the two germline ends. CDR3 size: 11 residues. The chain's CDR3 is CSVDQPYGYTF. CDR3 in DNA: TGCAGCGTTGATCAGCCCTATGGCTACACCTTC.

There are many counts of this clonotype. J is TRBJ2-1 and V is TRBV20-1; possible D gene TRBD1, 5 bases. CDR1 and CDR2 from the germline V gene are DFQATT and SNEGSKA (reference sequence). Trimming removed 5 bases at V and 10 bases at J, with 18 bases between. This CDR3 is built from 13 residues. Here the CDR3 reads CSAPEGAVGEQFF. The DNA of the CDR3 is TGCAGTGCTCCGGAAGGGGCGGTAGGGGAGCAGTTCTTC.

The CDR3 sequence is CASSQEAGQVYNEQFF. CDR3 in DNA: TGCGCCAGCAGCCAAGAAGCGGGACAGGTCTACAATGAGCAGTTCTTC. The chain employs TRBV4-3 and TRBJ2-1; D might be TRBD1 (8 bases). Trimming removed 0 bases at V and 3 bases at J, with 12 bases between. The CDR3 covers 16 residues. Per the germline V gene, CDR1 is LGHNA and CDR2 is YSLEER.

This clonotype was observed at least ten times. The V call is TRBV6-5, the J call TRBJ1-2, with a weak D call TRBD1 (6 bases). The length of the CDR3 is 10 residues. Germline assignment: CDR1 MNHEY and CDR2 SVGAGI. Between the trimmed V and J ends, which lost 10 bases and 7 bases, there was a span of 10 bases. CDR3 in amino acids: CATEQGGYTF. In DNA form, the CDR3 reads TGTGCCACCGAACAGGGTGGCTACACCTTC.

This clonotype was picked up many times. The V call is TRBV3-1, the J call TRBJ1-2; 8 positions agree with TRBD1. The CDR3 length is 14 residues. CDR1 and CDR2 from the germline V gene are LGHDT and YNNKEL (reference sequence). J was trimmed by 8 bases and V by 5 bases; bases with no gene match: 10. CDR3 residues: CASSLTQGGRGYTF. As DNA, the CDR3 is TGTGCCAGCAGCTTAACACAGGGGGGTCGCGGCTACACCTTC.

This clonotype was detected ten times or more. The chain uses TRBV7-6 and TRBJ2-5, with a weak D call TRBD1 (5 bases). The CDR3 length is 13 residues. In germline, CDR1 is SGHVS, CDR2 FNYEAQ. V was clipped by 6 bases and J by 2 bases, with 10 bases between them. The CDR3 reads CASSPDSQETQYF. The CDR3 bases are TGTGCCAGCAGTCCCGACAGTCAAGAGACCCAGTACTTC.

This clonotype was counted many times. The V call is TRBV12-3 or TRBV12-4, the J call TRBJ1-2; D is unresolved. The CDR3 has 13 residues. Trimming removed 8 bases from V and 6 bases from J, with 16 bases in between. The CDR3 DNA reads TGTGCCAGCGCGCTATTGGCCGGGGATGGCTACACCTTC. Its protein product is CASALLAGDGYTF.

This clonotype was seen many times. The chain is built from TRBV20-1 and TRBJ2-7; D unresolved. Germline CDR1 DFQATT, CDR2 SNEGSKA (reference sequence). The CDR3 is made up of 16 amino acids. V lost 0 bases and J 2 bases, leaving 17 bases between the germline ends. The CDR3 sequence is CSARDPVGRKTYEQYF. The CDR3 nucleotides read TGCAGTGCTAGAGATCCCGTCGGACGGAAAACCTACGAGCAGTACTTC.

This clonotype was counted ten times or more. The chain carries TRBV18 and TRBJ1-1; D perhaps matches TRBD1 (5 bases). Trimming left V 2 bases short and J 7 bases short, with 11 bases between. In germline, CDR1 is KGHSH, CDR2 LQKENI. The CDR3 is 13 amino acids. DNA of the CDR3: TGTGCCAGCTCACCAGGGACCGGCAATGAAGCTTTCTTT. This sequence encodes CASSPGTGNEAFF.

The chain has TRBV12-3 or TRBV12-4 and TRBJ2-7, with 7 bases fitting TRBD1. V lost 6 bases and J lost 0; bases outside the gene matches: 8. The CDR3 runs 15 residues. The CDR3 is CASSLQGDHSYEQYF. In nucleotides, the CDR3 is TGTGCCAGCAGCCTCCAGGGGGACCACTCCTACGAGCAGTACTTC.

The genes are TRBV5-1 and TRBJ2-1, with TRBD2 as a possible D gene (6 bases). The CDR3 has 14 residues. Trimming stripped 0 bases from V and 7 bases from J, with 11 bases between. CDR1 is SGHRS, CDR2 YFSETQ, per germline. In DNA form, the CDR3 reads TGCGCCAGCAGCTTGGCGGCGGGGAGGAATGAGCAGTTCTTC. Encoded protein: CASSLAAGRNEQFF.

This clonotype was seen at least ten times. The rearrangement links TRBV7-2 to TRBJ2-5, with 8 bases fitting TRBD2. The germline CDR1 and CDR2 sequences are SGHTA and FQGNSA. The ends lost 10 bases at V and 5 bases at J; junction bases unmatched: 15. The CDR3 loop spans 15 amino acids. CDR3 in DNA: TGTGCCACCAACCCGGGGGGGGCGTTCAAGGAGACCCAGTACTTC. Amino acids: CATNPGGAFKETQYF.

This clonotype was seen repeatedly, ten times or more. The chain has TRBV7-8 and TRBJ2-2; perhaps TRBD2 as D (6 bases). The V gene's germline CDR1 is SGHVS and CDR2 FQNEAQ. The CDR3 is 15 amino acids. The V and J ends lost 5 bases and 9 bases respectively, with 19 bases between them. CDR3 sequence reads: CASSDTGGFNRELFF. CDR3 DNA sequence: TGTGCCAGCAGCGATACTGGGGGGTTCAACAGGGAGCTGTTTTTT.

By proportion, this clonotype is hyperexpanded (1% or more). The rearrangement joins TRBV19 to TRBJ2-1, with a possible D match to TRBD2 (5 bases). Trimming left V 5 bases short and J 0 bases short, with 14 bases between. The CDR3 has 16 amino acids. Germline V lookup: CDR1 LNHDA, CDR2 SQIVND (reference sequence). This chain's CDR3 is CASSPDYYYSYNEQFF. The CDR3 nucleotides are TGTGCCAGTAGTCCTGACTATTATTACTCCTACAATGAGCAGTTCTTC.

The table lists this clonotype with many counts. The genes are TRBV27 and TRBJ2-5; D gene unclear. V lost 3 bases and J 2 bases, leaving 13 bases between the germline ends. This CDR3 is built from 15 residues. The germline gives CDR1 MNHEY, CDR2 SMNVEV (reference sequence). The CDR3 DNA is TGTGCCAGCAGTTTGTCATCTTTAGCTCAAGAGACCCAGTACTTC. It codes for CASSLSSLAQETQYF.

This clonotype was observed many times. This rearrangement joins TRBV5-6 to TRBJ2-7; D unclear. The CDR3 sequence is 14 residues long. Germline values: CDR1 SGHDT, CDR2 YYEEEE. The V gene lost 2 bases and the J gene lost 2 bases, with 11 bases spanning the gap. CDR3 coding DNA: TGTGCCAGCAGCTTATTCGACGGTCCCTACGAGCAGTACTTC. This gives the protein CASSLFDGPYEQYF.